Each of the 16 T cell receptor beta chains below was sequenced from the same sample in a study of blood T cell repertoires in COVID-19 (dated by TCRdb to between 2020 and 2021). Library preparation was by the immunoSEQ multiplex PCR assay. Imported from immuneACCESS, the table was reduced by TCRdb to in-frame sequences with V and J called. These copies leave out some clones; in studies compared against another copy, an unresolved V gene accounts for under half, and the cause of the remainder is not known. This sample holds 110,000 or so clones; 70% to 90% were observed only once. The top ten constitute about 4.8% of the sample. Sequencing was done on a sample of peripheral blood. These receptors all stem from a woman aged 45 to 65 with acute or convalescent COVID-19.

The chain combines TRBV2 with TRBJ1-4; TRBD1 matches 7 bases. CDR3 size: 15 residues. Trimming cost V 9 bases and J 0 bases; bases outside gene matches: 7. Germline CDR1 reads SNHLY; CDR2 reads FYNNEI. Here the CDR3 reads CASTGDTATNEKLFF. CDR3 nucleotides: TGTGCCAGTACAGGGGATACTGCAACTAATGAAAAACTGTTTTTT. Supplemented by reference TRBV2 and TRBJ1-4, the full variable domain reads EPEVTQTPSHQVTQMGQEVILRCVPISNHLYFYWYRQILGQKVEFLVSFYNNEISEKSEIFDDQFSVERPDGSNFTLKIRSTKLEDSAMYFCASTGDTATNEKLFFGSGTQLSVL.

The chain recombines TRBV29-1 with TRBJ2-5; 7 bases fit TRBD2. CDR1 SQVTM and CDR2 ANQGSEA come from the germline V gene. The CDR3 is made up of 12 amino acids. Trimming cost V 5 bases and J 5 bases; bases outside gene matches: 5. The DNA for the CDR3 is TGCAGCGTTCGACTAGCAGAGGAGACCCAGTACTTC. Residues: CSVRLAEETQYF.

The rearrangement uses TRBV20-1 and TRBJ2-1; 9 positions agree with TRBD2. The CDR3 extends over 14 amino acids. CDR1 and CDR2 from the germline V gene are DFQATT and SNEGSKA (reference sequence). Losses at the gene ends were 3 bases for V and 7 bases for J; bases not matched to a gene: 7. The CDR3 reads CSASVGGRENEQFF. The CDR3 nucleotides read TGCAGTGCTAGTGTAGGCGGGAGGGAGAATGAGCAGTTCTTC.

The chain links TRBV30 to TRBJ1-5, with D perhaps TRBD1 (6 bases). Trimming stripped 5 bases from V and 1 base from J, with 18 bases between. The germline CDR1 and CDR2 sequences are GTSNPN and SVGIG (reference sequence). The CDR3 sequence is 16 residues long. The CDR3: CAWGWGGRTSNQPQHF. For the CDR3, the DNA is TGTGCCTGGGGTTGGGGGGGGCGGACGAGCAATCAGCCCCAGCATTTT.

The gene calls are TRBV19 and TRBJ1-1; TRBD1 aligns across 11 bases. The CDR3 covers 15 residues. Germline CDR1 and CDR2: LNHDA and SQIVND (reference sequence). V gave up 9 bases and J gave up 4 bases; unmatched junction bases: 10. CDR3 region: CASRDRGTGGTEAFF. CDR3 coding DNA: TGTGCCAGCCGGGACAGGGGGACCGGGGGCACTGAAGCTTTCTTT. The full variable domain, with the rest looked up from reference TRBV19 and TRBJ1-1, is DGGITQSPKYLFRKEGQNVTLSCEQNLNHDAMYWYRQDPGQGLRLIYYSQIVNDFQKGDIAEGYSVSREKKESFPLTVTSAQKNPTAFYLCASRDRGTGGTEAFFGQGTRLTVV.

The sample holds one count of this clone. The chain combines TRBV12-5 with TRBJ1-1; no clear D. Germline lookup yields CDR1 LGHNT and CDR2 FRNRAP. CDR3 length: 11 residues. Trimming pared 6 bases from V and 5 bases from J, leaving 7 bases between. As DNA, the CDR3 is TGTGCTAGTGGCTTGTATACTGAAGCTTTCTTT. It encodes CASGLYTEAFF.

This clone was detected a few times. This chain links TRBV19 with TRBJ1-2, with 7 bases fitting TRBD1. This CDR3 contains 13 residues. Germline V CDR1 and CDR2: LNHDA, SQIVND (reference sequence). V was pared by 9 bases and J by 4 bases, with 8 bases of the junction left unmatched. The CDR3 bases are TGTGCCAGCCGACAGGGTTGGAGCTATGGCTACACCTTC. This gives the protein CASRQGWSYGYTF.

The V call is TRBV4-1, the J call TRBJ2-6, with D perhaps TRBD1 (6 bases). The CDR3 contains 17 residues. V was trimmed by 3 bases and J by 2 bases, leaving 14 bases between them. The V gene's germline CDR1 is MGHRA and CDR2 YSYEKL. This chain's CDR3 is CASSQGAVVTGANVLTF. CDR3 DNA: TGCGCCAGCAGCCAGGGGGCGGTTGTCACTGGGGCCAACGTCCTGACTTTC.

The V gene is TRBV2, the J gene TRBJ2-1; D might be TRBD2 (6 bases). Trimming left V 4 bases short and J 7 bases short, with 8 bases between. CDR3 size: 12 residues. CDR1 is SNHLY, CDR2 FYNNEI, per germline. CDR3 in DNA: TGTGCCAGCAGTGGGAGCGGGAATGAGCAGTTCTTC. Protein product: CASSGSGNEQFF.

This chain's CDR3 is CASSVGTSPQWETQYF. The CDR3 nucleotides are TGTGCCAGCAGTGTAGGGACTAGCCCACAGTGGGAGACCCAGTACTTC. The genes are TRBV2 and TRBJ2-5, with 9 bases aligning to TRBD2. With 4 bases clipped from V and 5 bases from J, the junction kept 11 bases outside the gene matches. This CDR3 contains 16 residues. Germline-derived CDR1 and CDR2 are SNHLY and FYNNEI.

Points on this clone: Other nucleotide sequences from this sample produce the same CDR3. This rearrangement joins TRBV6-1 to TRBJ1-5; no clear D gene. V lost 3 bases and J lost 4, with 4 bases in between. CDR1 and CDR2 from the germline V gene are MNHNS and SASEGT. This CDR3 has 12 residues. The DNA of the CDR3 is TGTGCCAGCAGTGACCCTAATCAGCCCCAGCATTTT. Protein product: CASSDPNQPQHF.

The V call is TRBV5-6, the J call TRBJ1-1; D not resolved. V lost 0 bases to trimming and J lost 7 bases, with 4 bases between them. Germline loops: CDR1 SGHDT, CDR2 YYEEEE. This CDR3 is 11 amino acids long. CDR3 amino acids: CASSLDNEAFF. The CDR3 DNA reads TGTGCCAGCAGCTTGGACAATGAAGCTTTCTTT. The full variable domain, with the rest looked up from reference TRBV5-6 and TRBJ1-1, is DAGVTQSPTHLIKTRGQQVTLRCSPKSGHDTVSWYQQALGQGPQFIFQYYEEEERQRGNFPDRFSGHQFPNYSSELNVNALLLGDSALYLCASSLDNEAFFGQGTRLTVV.

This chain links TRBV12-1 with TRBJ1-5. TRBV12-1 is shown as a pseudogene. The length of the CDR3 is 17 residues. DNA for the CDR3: TGTGCCAGCAGCTTTGAAGGTTTCGCGACTGACAATCAGCCCCAGCATTTT. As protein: CASSFEGFATDNQPQHF.

This CDR3 is CASSQGHRGNTEAFF. The CDR3 DNA is TGTGCCAGCAGCCAAGGCCACCGGGGGAACACTGAAGCTTTCTTT. The chain combines TRBV4-2 with TRBJ1-1; D gene uncertain. CDR1 and CDR2 (germline): LGHNA, YNFKEQ. V was cut by 1 base and J by 1 base, with 10 bases left in between. The CDR3 has 15 residues.

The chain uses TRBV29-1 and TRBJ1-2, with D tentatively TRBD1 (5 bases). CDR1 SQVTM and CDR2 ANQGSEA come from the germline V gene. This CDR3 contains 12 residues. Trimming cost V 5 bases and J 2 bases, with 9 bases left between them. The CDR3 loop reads CSVLDSNYGYTF. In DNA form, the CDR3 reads TGCAGCGTTTTAGACAGCAACTATGGCTACACCTTC.

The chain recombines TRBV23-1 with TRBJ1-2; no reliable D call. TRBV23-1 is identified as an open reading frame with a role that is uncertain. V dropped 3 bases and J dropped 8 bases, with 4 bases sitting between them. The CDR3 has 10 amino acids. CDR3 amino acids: CASSQRGYTF. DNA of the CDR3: TGCGCCAGCAGTCAGAGGGGCTACACCTTC.